This T cell receptor (beta chain) was profiled in a study of breast tumors, draining lymph nodes, adjacent tissues. MiXCR, applied by TCRdb to the multiplex PCR reads, yields one record per CDR3 protein. The table records fewer than 150,000 distinct CDR3 sequences, over 20% of them present only once. This clonotype was seen repeatedly, ten times or more. Axillary draining lymph nodes of breast cancer patients supplied the node samples. Trimming removed 3 bases from V and 7 bases from J; junction bases left unmatched: 10. Germline V lookup: CDR1 LGHDT, CDR2 YNNKEL (reference sequence). The CDR3 contains 15 residues.

This sequence joins TRBV3-1 and TRBJ1-2; the match to TRBD1 covers 8 bases. The sample was axillary lymph node tissue. This TCR came from a female donor with breast cancer. Some clones in this sample may be carry-over from other donors' samples. In DNA form, the CDR3 reads TGTGCCAGCAGCCATCCAAAAACAGGGGGAGCTGGCTACACCTTC. The encoded protein is CASSHPKTGGAGYTF.